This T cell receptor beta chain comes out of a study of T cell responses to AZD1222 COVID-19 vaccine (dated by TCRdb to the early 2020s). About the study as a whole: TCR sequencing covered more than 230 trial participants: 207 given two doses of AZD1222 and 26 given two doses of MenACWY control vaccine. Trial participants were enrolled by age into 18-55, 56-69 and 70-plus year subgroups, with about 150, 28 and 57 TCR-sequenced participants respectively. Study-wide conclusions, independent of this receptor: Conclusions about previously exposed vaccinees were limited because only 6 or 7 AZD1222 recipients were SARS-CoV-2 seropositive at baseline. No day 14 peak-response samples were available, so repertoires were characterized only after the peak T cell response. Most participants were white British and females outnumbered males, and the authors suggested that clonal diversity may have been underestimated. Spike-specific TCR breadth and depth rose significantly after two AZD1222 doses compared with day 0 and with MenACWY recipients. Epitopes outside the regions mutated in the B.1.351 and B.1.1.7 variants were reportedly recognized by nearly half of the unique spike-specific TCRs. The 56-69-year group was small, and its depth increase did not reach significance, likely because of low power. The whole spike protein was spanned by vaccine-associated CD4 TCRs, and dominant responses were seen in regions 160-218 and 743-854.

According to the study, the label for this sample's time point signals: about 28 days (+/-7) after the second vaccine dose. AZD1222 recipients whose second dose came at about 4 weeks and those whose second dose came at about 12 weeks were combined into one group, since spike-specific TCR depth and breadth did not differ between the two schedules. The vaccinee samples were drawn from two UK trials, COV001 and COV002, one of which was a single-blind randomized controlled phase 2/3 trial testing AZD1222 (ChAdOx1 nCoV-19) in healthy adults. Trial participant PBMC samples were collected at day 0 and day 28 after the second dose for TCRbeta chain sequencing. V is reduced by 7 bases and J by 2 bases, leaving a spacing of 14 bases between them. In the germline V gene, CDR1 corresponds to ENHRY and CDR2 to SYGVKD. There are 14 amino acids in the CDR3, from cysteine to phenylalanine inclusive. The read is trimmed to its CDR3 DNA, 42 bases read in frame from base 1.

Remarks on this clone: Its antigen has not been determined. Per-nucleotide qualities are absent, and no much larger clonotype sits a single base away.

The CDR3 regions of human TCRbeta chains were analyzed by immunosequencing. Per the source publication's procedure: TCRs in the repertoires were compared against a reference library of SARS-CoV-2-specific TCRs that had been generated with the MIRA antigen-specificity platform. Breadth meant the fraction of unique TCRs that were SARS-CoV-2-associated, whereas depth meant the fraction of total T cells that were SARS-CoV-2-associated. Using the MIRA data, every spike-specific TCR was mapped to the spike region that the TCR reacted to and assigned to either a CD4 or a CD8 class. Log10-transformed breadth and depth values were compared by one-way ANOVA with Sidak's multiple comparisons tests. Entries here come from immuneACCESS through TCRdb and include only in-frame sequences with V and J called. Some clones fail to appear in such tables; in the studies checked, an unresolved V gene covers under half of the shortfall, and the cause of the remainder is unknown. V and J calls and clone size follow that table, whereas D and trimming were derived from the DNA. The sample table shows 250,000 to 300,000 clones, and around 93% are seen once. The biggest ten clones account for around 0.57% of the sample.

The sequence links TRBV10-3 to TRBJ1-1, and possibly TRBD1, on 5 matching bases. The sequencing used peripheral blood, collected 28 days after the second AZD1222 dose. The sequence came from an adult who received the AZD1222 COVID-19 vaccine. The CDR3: CAIKGTQENTEAFF. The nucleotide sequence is TGTGCCATCAAGGGGACTCAAGAAAACACTGAAGCTTTCTTT.